The rows below give T cell receptor beta chains drawn from one sample of a study of CD8 T cells in ankylosing spondylitis. TCRdb ran MiXCR on the 5' RACE reads and lists one entry per CDR3 protein. This sample has just over 300,000 distinct CDR3 sequences, with around 21% found just once. Sequencing was performed on blood, either unsorted or a sorted T cell fraction (not recorded which). These receptors originate from a female donor with ankylosing spondylitis or in good health (not recorded which). CDR3s include the opening cysteine and the closing phenylalanine or tryptophan. The order of the fields is D gene, clone size, J gene, V gene, CDR3 protein, CDR3 DNA. D genes are given only for firm matches. Rows give clone size only sometimes, using once, few, many, or a class for an expanded clone.

D: TRBD1; size: many; J: TRBJ1-4; V: TRBV2; CDR3: CASSDPGGYNEKLFF; DNA: TGTGCCAGCAGTGACCCAGGGGGTTATAATGAAAAACTGTTTTTT
D: TRBD2; size: -; J: TRBJ2-3; V: TRBV20-1; CDR3: CSAPQREGPDTQYF; DNA: TGCAGTGCTCCTCAGCGGGAGGGCCCAGATACGCAGTATTTT
D: -; size: -; J: TRBJ2-1; V: TRBV4-3; CDR3: CASSPQKGGGNEQFF; DNA: TGCGCCAGCAGCCCTCAAAAAGGGGGAGGGAATGAGCAGTTCTTC
D: -; size: few; J: TRBJ1-4; V: TRBV6-2/TRBV6-3; CDR3: CASSRQALGEKLFF; DNA: TGTGCCAGCAGTCGACAGGCCCTGGGAGAAAAACTGTTTTTT
D: -; size: few; J: TRBJ1-1; V: TRBV19; CDR3: CASSDPTEPEAFF; DNA: TGTGCCAGTAGTGACCCGACGGAGCCTGAAGCTTTCTTT
D: -; size: few; J: TRBJ1-1; V: TRBV4-2; CDR3: CASSQLQGTNTEAFF; DNA: TGTGCCAGCAGCCAGCTGCAGGGAACGAACACTGAAGCTTTCTTT
D: TRBD2; size: -; J: TRBJ2-1; V: TRBV27; CDR3: CASSTFGGRNEQFF; DNA: TGTGCCAGCAGCACTTTCGGGGGGAGGAATGAGCAGTTCTTC
D: -; size: few; J: TRBJ1-2; V: TRBV6-1; CDR3: CASRAGEVRGYTF; DNA: TGTGCCAGCAGGGCAGGGGAGGTTCGAGGCTACACCTTC
D: -; size: -; J: TRBJ1-1; V: TRBV7-2; CDR3: CASSPKSGSVHTEAFF; DNA: TGTGCCAGCAGCCCGAAGTCCGGATCCGTGCACACTGAAGCTTTCTTT
D: TRBD1; size: few; J: TRBJ1-1; V: TRBV6-1; CDR3: CASNRQGTTEAFF; DNA: TGTGCCAGCAACAGACAGGGAACCACTGAAGCTTTCTTT
D: -; size: -; J: TRBJ1-2; V: TRBV5-4; CDR3: CASSGAGEILYGYTF; DNA: TGTGCCAGCAGCGGTGCGGGGGAAATCCTCTATGGCTACACCTTC
D: -; size: -; J: TRBJ2-5; V: TRBV20-1; CDR3: CSAAHQETQYF; DNA: TGCAGTGCAGCGCATCAAGAGACCCAGTACTTC
D: -; size: few; J: TRBJ2-1; V: TRBV7-9; CDR3: CASSHLSGEQFF; DNA: TGTGCCAGCAGCCACCTTAGTGGGGAGCAGTTCTTC
D: -; size: many; J: TRBJ2-5; V: TRBV6-6; CDR3: CASSYGETQYF; DNA: TGTGCCAGCAGTTACGGTGAGACCCAGTACTTC
D: -; size: few; J: TRBJ2-1; V: TRBV20-1; CDR3: CSARVGAFRNEQFF; DNA: TGCAGTGCTAGAGTTGGGGCCTTCCGCAATGAGCAGTTCTTC
D: -; size: few; J: TRBJ2-3; V: TRBV15; CDR3: CATSRDRQFGTDTQYF; DNA: TGTGCCACCAGCAGAGATAGGCAGTTCGGCACAGATACGCAGTATTTT
D: -; size: -; J: TRBJ2-3; V: TRBV10-3; CDR3: CAISGGDLLTDTQYF; DNA: TGTGCCATCAGTGGGGGGGATCTTCTCACAGATACGCAGTATTTT
D: -; size: -; J: TRBJ2-7; V: TRBV20-1; CDR3: CSANRNRGYEQYF; DNA: TGCAGTGCTAATCGAAATAGAGGTTACGAGCAGTACTTC
D: TRBD2; size: few; J: TRBJ2-5; V: TRBV9; CDR3: CASSVRGRALEETQYF; DNA: TGTGCCAGCAGCGTACGGGGGAGGGCCCTCGAAGAGACCCAGTACTTC
D: TRBD2; size: few; J: TRBJ2-7; V: TRBV12-3/TRBV12-4; CDR3: CASSLRTSGLYEQYF; DNA: TGTGCCAGCAGTTTACGGACTAGCGGGCTGTACGAGCAGTACTTC
D: TRBD2; size: few; J: TRBJ2-7; V: TRBV6-5; CDR3: CASSSAGGDYEQYF; DNA: TGTGCCAGCAGTTCCGCGGGGGGAGACTACGAGCAGTACTTC
D: TRBD1; size: -; J: TRBJ1-2; V: TRBV25-1; CDR3: CASSRGTDNYGYTF; DNA: TGTGCCAGCAGCCGCGGGACAGATAACTATGGCTACACCTTC
D: -; size: few; J: TRBJ2-1; V: TRBV5-1; CDR3: CASSLRAGWDNEQFF; DNA: TGCGCCAGCAGCTTGAGGGCGGGGTGGGACAATGAGCAGTTCTTC
D: -; size: once; J: TRBJ2-1; V: TRBV20-1; CDR3: CSAILLSGTYNEQFF; DNA: TGCAGTGCTATCTTACTCTCCGGGACCTACAATGAGCAGTTCTTC
D: TRBD2; size: -; J: TRBJ2-7; V: TRBV7-8; CDR3: CASSSGGVQYF; DNA: TGTGCCAGCAGCTCGGGGGGGGTGCAGTACTTC
D: -; size: -; J: TRBJ2-1; V: TRBV10-3; CDR3: CAIRPRGFYNEQFF; DNA: TGTGCCATCAGGCCCCGGGGATTTTACAATGAGCAGTTCTTC
D: -; size: few; J: TRBJ1-2; V: TRBV5-6; CDR3: CASSLGTASLRGYTF; DNA: TGTGCCAGCAGCTTAGGGACGGCAAGTTTGCGAGGCTACACCTTC